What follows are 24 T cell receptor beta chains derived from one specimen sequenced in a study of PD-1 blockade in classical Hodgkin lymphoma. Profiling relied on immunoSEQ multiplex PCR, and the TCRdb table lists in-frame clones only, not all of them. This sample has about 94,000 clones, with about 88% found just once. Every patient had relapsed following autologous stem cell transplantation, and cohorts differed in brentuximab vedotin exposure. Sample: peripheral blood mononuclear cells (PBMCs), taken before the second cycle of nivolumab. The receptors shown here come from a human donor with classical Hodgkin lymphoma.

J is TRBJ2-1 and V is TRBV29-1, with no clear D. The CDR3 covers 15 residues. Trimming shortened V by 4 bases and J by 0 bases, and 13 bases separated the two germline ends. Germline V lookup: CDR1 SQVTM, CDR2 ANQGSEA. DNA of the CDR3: TGCAGCGTTGCAGCGCCTCGGAGCTCCTACAATGAGCAGTTCTTC. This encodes CSVAAPRSSYNEQFF.

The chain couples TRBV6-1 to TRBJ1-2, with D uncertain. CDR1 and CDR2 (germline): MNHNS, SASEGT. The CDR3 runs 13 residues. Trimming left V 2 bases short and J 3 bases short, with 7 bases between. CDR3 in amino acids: CASSETSYYGYTF. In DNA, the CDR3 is TGTGCCAGCAGTGAAACCAGCTACTATGGCTACACCTTC.

The CDR3 loop reads CASSYRGQNSPLHF. The CDR3 DNA is TGTGCCAGCAGTTACAGGGGGCAAAATTCACCCCTCCACTTT. V usage is TRBV6-6 and J usage is TRBJ1-6; 7 positions match TRBD1. J lost 7 bases, V lost 2 bases, and 2 bases had no gene match. Looked up from germline, CDR1 is MNHNY and CDR2 is SVGAGI (reference sequence). CDR3 length: 14 residues.

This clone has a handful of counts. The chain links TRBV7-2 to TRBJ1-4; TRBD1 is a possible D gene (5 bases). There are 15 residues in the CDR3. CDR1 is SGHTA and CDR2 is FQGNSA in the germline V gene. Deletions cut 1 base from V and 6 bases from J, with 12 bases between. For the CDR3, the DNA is TGTGCCAGCAGCTTAGAAGCTGGGGGGGATGAAAAACTGTTTTTT. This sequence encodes CASSLEAGGDEKLFF.

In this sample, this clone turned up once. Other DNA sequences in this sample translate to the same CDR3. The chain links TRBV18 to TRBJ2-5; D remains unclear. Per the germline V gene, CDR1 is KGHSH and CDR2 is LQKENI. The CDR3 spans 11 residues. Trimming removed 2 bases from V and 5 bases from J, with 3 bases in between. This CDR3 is CASSPGETQYF. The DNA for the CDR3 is TGTGCCAGCTCACCAGGCGAGACCCAGTACTTC.

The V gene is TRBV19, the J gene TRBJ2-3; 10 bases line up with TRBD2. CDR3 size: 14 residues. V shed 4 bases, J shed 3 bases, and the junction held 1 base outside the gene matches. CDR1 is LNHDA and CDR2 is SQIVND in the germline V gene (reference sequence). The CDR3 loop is CASSKGLATDTQYF. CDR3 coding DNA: TGTGCCAGTAGTAAGGGACTAGCGACAGATACGCAGTATTTT.

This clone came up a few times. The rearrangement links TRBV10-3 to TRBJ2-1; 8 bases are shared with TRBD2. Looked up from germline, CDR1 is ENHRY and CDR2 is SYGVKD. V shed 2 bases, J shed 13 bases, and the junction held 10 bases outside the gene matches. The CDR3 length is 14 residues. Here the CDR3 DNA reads TGTGCCATCAGTGAGCCGCGGGCGGGGGGCACCCAGTTCTTC. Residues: CAISEPRAGGTQFF.

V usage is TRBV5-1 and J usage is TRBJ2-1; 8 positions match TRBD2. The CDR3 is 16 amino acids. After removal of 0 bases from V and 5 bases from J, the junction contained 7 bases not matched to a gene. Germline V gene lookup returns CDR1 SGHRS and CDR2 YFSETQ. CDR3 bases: TGCGCCAGCAGCTTGGGGATCAGCGGGAGTAACAATGAGCAGTTCTTC. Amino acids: CASSLGISGSNNEQFF.

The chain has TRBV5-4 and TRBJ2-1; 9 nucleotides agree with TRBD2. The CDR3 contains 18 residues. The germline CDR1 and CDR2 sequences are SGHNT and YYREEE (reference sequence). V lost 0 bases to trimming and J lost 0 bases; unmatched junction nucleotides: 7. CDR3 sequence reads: CASSLEGLAWISYNEQFF. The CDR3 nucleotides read TGTGCCAGCAGCTTGGAGGGACTAGCATGGATCTCCTACAATGAGCAGTTCTTC.

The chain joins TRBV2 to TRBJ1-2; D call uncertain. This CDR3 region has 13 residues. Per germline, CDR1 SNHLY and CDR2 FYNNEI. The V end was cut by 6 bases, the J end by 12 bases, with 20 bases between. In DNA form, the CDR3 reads TGTGCCAGCAGGGCCCTACCGAGGACGGCTAACACCTTC. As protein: CASRALPRTANTF.

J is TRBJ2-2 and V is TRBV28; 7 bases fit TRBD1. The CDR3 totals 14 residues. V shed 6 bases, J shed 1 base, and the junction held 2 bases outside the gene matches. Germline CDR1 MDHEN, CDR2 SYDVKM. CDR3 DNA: TGTGCCAGCAGACGGACAGGGAACACCGGGGAGCTGTTTTTT. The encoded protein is CASRRTGNTGELFF.

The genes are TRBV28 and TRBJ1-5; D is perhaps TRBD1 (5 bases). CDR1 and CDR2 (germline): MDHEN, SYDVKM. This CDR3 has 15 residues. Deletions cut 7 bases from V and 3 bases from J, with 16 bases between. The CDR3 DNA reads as TGTGCCAGCAAAAGGGTAGACAGCAACAATCAGCCCCAGCATTTT. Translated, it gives CASKRVDSNNQPQHF.

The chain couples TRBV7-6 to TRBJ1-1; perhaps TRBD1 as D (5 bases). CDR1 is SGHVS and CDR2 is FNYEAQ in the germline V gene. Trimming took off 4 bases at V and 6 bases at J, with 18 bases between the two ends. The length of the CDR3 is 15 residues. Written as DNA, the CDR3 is TGTGCCAGCAGCTCCCCTCATGCCGGGGGGTCTGAAGCTTTCTTT. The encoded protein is CASSSPHAGGSEAFF.

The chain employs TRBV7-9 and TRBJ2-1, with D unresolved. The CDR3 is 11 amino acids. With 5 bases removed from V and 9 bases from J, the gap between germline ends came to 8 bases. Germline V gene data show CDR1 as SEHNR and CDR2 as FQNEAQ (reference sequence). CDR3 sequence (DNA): TGTGCCAGCAGCCCGGTCCTTGAGCAGTTCTTC. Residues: CASSPVLEQFF.

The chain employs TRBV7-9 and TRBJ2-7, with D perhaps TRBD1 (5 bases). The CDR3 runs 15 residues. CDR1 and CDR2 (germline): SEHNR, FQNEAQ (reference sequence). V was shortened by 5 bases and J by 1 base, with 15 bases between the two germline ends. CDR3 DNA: TGTGCCAGCAGCCCCTACTCAGGGTTGTCCTACGAGCAGTACTTC. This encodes CASSPYSGLSYEQYF.

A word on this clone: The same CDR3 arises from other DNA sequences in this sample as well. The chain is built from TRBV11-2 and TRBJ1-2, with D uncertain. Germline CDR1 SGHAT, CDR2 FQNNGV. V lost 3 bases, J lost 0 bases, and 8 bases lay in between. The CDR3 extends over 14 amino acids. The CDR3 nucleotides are TGTGCCAGCAGCTTCCCGACACCTAACTATGGCTACACCTTC. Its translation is CASSFPTPNYGYTF.

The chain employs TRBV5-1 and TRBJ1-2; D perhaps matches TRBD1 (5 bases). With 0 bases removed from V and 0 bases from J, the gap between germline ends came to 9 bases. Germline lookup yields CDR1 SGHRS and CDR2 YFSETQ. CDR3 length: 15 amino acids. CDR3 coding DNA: TGCGCCAGCAGCTTGGGGGACGGTTCTAACTATGGCTACACCTTC. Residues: CASSLGDGSNYGYTF.

CDR3 in DNA: TGTGCCAGCAGTTTCCCAGCTTCCGGGGAGCTGTTTTTT. Translating it yields CASSFPASGELFF. The chain couples TRBV27 to TRBJ2-2; D is uncertain. Germline CDR1 MNHEY, CDR2 SMNVEV (reference sequence). The CDR3 is made up of 13 amino acids. V lost 3 bases and J 6 bases, leaving 8 bases between the germline ends.

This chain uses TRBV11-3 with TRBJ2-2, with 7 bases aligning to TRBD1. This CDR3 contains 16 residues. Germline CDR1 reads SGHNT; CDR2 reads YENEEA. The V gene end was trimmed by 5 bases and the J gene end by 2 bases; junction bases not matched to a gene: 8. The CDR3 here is CASSPGTVTNTGELFF. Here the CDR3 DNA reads TGTGCCAGCAGCCCCGGGACAGTTACAAACACCGGGGAGCTGTTTTTT. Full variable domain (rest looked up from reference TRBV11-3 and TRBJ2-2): EAGVVQSPRYKIIEKKQPVAFWCNPISGHNTLYWYLQNLGQGPELLIRYENEEAVDDSQLPKDRFSAERLKGVDSTLKIQPAELGDSAVYLCASSPGTVTNTGELFFGEGSRLTVL.

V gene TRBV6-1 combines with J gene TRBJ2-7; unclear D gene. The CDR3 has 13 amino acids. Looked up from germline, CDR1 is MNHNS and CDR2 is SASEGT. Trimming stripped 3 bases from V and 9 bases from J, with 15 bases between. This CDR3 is CASSELLYLAQYF. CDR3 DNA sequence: TGTGCCAGCAGTGAGTTACTGTACTTAGCGCAGTACTTC.

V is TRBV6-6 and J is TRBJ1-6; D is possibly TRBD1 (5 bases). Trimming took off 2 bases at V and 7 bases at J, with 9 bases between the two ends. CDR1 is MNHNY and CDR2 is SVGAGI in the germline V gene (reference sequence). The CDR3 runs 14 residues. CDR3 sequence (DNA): TGTGCCAGCAGTTACGGGGGTACCAATTCACCCCTCCACTTT. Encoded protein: CASSYGGTNSPLHF.

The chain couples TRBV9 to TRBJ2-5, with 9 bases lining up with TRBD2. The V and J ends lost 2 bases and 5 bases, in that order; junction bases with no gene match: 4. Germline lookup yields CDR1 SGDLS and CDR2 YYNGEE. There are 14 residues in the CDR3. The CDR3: CASSVTSGHETQYF. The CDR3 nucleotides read TGTGCCAGCAGCGTCACTAGCGGGCACGAGACCCAGTACTTC. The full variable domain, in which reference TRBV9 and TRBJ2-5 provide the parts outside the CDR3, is DSGVTQTPKHLITATGQRVTLRCSPRSGDLSVYWYQQSLDQGLQFLIQYYNGEERAKGNILERFSAQQFPDLHSELNLSSLELGDSALYFCASSVTSGHETQYFGPGTRLLVL.

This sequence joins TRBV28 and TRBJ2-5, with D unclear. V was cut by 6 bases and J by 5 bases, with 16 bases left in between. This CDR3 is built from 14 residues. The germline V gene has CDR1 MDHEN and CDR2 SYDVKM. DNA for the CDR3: TGTGCCAGCAGCCCAATGGGCGGTCGCGAGACCCAGTACTTC. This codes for CASSPMGGRETQYF.

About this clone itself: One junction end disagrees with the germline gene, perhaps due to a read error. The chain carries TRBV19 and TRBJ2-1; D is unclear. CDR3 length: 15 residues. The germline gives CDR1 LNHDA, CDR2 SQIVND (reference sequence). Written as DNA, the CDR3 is TGTGCCAGTAGTTTAGACCCGGCGCCGTACAATGAGCAGTTCTTC. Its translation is CASSLDPAPYNEQFF.